What follows is one T cell receptor (beta chain) and its context. Preparation of the TCRbeta library involved a method that used unique molecular identifiers. TCRdb processed the PCR reads anew with MiXCR; each CDR3 protein has one entry. The profile shows some 550,000 distinct CDR3 sequences, approximately 22% of them singletons. CDR1 is SGDLS, CDR2 YYNGEE, per germline. There are 16 residues in the CDR3. The V end was cut by 3 bases, the J end by 2 bases, with 15 bases between. This entry is derived from a study of T-cell reconstitution after alpha-beta-depleted transplantation in children. The chain employs TRBV9 and TRBJ2-1; perhaps TRBD2 as D (7 bases). The sequence was collected from a boy younger than two who had a stem cell transplant for acute myeloid leukemia, so the T cells may come from the graft donor. Specimen: PBMCs, mostly from graft donor cells, collected 360 days after TCRalphabeta/CD19-depleted stem cell transplant. CDR3: CASSAGGGTTYNEQFF. CDR3 sequence (DNA): TGTGCCAGCAGCGCCGGGGGCGGGACTACCTACAATGAGCAGTTCTTC.